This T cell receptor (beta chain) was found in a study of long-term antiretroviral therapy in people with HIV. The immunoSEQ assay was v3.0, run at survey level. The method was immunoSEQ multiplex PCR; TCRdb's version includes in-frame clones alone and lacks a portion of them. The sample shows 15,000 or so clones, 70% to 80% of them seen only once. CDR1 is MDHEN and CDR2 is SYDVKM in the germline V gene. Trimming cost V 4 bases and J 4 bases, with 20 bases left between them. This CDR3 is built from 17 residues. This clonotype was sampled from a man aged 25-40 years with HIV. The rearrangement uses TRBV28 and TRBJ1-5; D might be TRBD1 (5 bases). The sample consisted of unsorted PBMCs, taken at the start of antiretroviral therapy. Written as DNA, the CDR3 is TGTGCCAGCAGTTCCCTCCCGTGGGACCGACCTAATCAGCCCCAGCATTTT. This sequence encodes CASSSLPWDRPNQPQHF.